The clone carrying this T cell receptor (beta chain) was recorded only once. Its antigen is not known. The data belong to a study of immune evolution from preneoplasia to lung adenocarcinoma. Study context: HLA loss of heterozygosity: 6% to 7.5% AIS, about 15% MIA, more than 25% ADC, none AAH.

Study-wide findings and caveats: Later-stage lesions seemingly showed higher T cell density and diversity than normal lung. Top clone frequencies peaked in normal lung, apparently declining through invasive adenocarcinoma.

CDR1 and CDR2 (germline): SGHNT, YYREEE (reference sequence). This CDR3 region has 15 residues. Trimming at V came to 4 bases and at J to 1 base, leaving 4 bases not matched to a gene. Measured with immunoSEQ multiplex PCR; TCRdb has only the in-frame clones, and not every one. The repertoire consists of 27,000 or so clones, with roughly 70% occurring once and the leading ten covering 4.5% to 7%. The clonotype was recovered from a person in their 60s with invasive lung adenocarcinoma. Some clones in this sample may be carry-over from other donors' samples. The sample was FFPE invasive lung adenocarcinoma tissue. V is TRBV5-4 and J is TRBJ2-2, with 7 bases lining up with TRBD2. This CDR3 is CASSRDYLNTGELFF. For the CDR3, the DNA is TGTGCCAGCAGCCGGGACTACCTGAACACCGGGGAGCTGTTTTTT.